Listed below are T cell receptor beta chains from one sample, sequenced in a study of PD-L1 blockade in urothelial cancer. TCRdb's copy holds only in-frame clones and misses some; the assay was immunoSEQ multiplex PCR. The top ten clones hold 3.5% to 4.5% of a sample with over 100,000 clones, around 93% of them seen once. The sequencing here drew on PBMCs, taken around atezolizumab (anti-PD-L1) treatment. The receptors originated from a man between 60 and 75 years old with urothelial cancer. The CDR3 runs from the conserved cysteine through the conserved F or W. Each record gives: J gene, V gene, clone size, D gene, CDR3 protein, CDR3 DNA. The D gene is left open where the match is weak. Part of the rows lack a size; the others show once, few, many or a class for expanded clones.

>TRBJ2-2|TRBV7-2|NA|TRBD2
CASSGRTSGGRRELFF
TGTGCCAGCAGCGGACGGACTAGCGGGGGGAGAAGGGAGCTGTTTTTT
>TRBJ1-2|TRBV7-2|NA|TRBD1
CASSSPDRVYGYTF
TGTGCCAGCAGCTCCCCAGACAGGGTATATGGCTACACCTTC
>TRBJ1-1|TRBV29-1|NA|NA
CSVERSREGAFF
TGCAGCGTTGAAAGGTCGAGGGAGGGAGCTTTCTTT
>TRBJ2-5|TRBV6-1|few|NA
CASSVRGLGETQYF
TGTGCCAGCAGCGTCAGGGGTTTGGGAGAGACCCAGTACTTC
>TRBJ1-2|TRBV13|NA|NA
CASSLKGNYGYTF
TGTGCCAGCAGCTTAAAGGGGAACTATGGCTACACCTTC
>TRBJ2-7|TRBV7-6|NA|TRBD1
CASSPTGLSGHEQYF
TGTGCCAGCAGCCCGACAGGGTTGTCCGGCCACGAGCAGTACTTC
>TRBJ2-1|TRBV30|NA|NA
CAWNSLEDEQFF
TGTGCCTGGAATTCGCTAGAGGATGAGCAGTTCTTC
>TRBJ2-7|TRBV7-6|NA|TRBD1
CASSLARQGPYEQYF
TGTGCCAGCAGCTTAGCGAGACAGGGGCCCTACGAGCAGTACTTC
>TRBJ1-5|TRBV18|NA|NA
CASSRGLRQPQHF
TGTGCCAGCTCACGGGGGCTTCGGCAGCCCCAGCATTTT
>TRBJ2-1|TRBV5-4|NA|TRBD2
CASSPGLAGASYNEQFF
TGTGCCAGCAGCCCAGGACTAGCGGGAGCATCCTACAATGAGCAGTTCTTC
>TRBJ2-3|TRBV19|NA|NA
CASSIDPSYEDTQYF
TGTGCCAGTAGTATAGATCCTAGCTATGAAGATACGCAGTATTTT
>TRBJ2-2|TRBV15|NA|NA
CATSRVREGDTGELFF
TGTGCCACCAGCAGAGTACGTGAGGGAGACACCGGGGAGCTGTTTTTT
>TRBJ2-7|TRBV7-2|NA|TRBD2
CASSRGASGSVEQYF
TGTGCCAGCAGCAGAGGGGCTAGCGGGAGTGTGGAGCAGTACTTC
>TRBJ1-2|TRBV12-2|NA|NA
CASRRVGGDGGYTF
TGTGCAAGTCGCCGCGTGGGGGGGGATGGTGGCTACACCTTC
>TRBJ2-5|TRBV5-1|NA|TRBD1
CASSLVGTGEETQYF
TGCGCCAGCAGCTTGGTAGGGACAGGGGAGGAGACCCAGTACTTC
>TRBJ2-1|TRBV7-2|NA|TRBD2
CASSLVSAGGEQFF
TGTGCCAGCAGCTTAGTTTCAGCCGGGGGGGAGCAGTTCTTC
>TRBJ2-2|TRBV6-4|NA|TRBD1
CASRAQGLGTGELFF
TGTGCCAGCAGGGCACAGGGGTTGGGCACCGGGGAGCTGTTTTTT
>TRBJ2-2|TRBV30|NA|NA
CAWSAQGDATGELFF
TGTGCCTGGAGTGCCCAGGGCGATGCCACCGGGGAGCTGTTTTTT
>TRBJ2-2|TRBV4-1|NA|TRBD2
CASSLGLAGRLTNTGELFF
TGCGCCAGCAGCCTAGGACTAGCGGGAAGGCTTACGAACACCGGGGAGCTGTTTTTT
>TRBJ1-5|TRBV6-1|NA|NA
CASSEAGRDNQPQHF
TGTGCCAGCAGTGAAGCGGGCAGGGACAATCAGCCCCAGCATTTT
>TRBJ2-7|TRBV10-2|NA|NA
CASGGTSYEQYF
TGCGCCAGCGGGGGGACCTCCTACGAGCAGTACTTC
>TRBJ1-3|TRBV5-8|NA|TRBD1
CASSSGQGRSHGNTIYF
TGTGCCAGCAGCTCGGGACAGGGGAGATCCCATGGAAACACCATATATTTT
>TRBJ2-7|TRBV6-4|NA|TRBD1
CASSDSGTGEGYEQYF
TGTGCCAGCAGTGACTCCGGGACAGGGGAAGGTTACGAGCAGTACTTC
>TRBJ1-4|TRBV19|NA|TRBD1
CASSRHRTGGEKLFF
TGTGCCAGTAGTCGTCATCGGACAGGGGGTGAAAAACTGTTTTTT
>TRBJ1-5|TRBV4-1|NA|TRBD1
CASSQDRTGNQPQHF
TGCGCCAGCAGCCAAGATCGGACAGGGAATCAGCCCCAGCATTTT
>TRBJ2-5|TRBV18|NA|TRBD2
CASSPGTSGPETQYF
TGTGCCAGCTCACCAGGCACTAGCGGCCCAGAGACCCAGTACTTC
>TRBJ2-2|TRBV6-1|once|TRBD1
CASTRDRRNTGELFF
TGTGCCAGCACTAGGGACAGAAGGAACACCGGGGAGCTGTTTTTT
>TRBJ1-2|TRBV18|few|TRBD1
CASSSGTGANYGYTF
TGTGCCAGCTCCAGCGGGACAGGGGCTAACTATGGCTACACCTTC
>TRBJ1-2|TRBV7-9|NA|NA
CASSSPFMGDANYGYTF
TGTGCCAGCAGTTCTCCCTTTATGGGCGATGCTAACTATGGCTACACCTTC
>TRBJ2-1|TRBV15|NA|NA
CATSSRDLSYNEQFF
TGTGCCACCAGCAGCCGGGACTTAAGCTACAATGAGCAGTTCTTC
>TRBJ2-5|TRBV30|NA|NA
CAWSEGTLHQETQYF
TGTGCCTGGAGTGAAGGGACTCTACACCAAGAGACCCAGTACTTC
>TRBJ2-3|TRBV14|NA|TRBD2
CASSQDWAGVADTQYF
TGTGCCAGCAGCCAAGATTGGGCGGGAGTGGCAGATACGCAGTATTTT
>TRBJ1-1|TRBV7-3|NA|TRBD1
CASSQGADTEAFF
TGTGCCAGCAGCCAGGGGGCGGACACTGAAGCTTTCTTT
>TRBJ2-7|TRBV9|NA|NA
CASSVSALATNYEQYF
TGTGCCAGCAGCGTATCCGCCCTAGCTACCAACTACGAGCAGTACTTC
>TRBJ2-1|TRBV25-1|NA|TRBD2
CASAMLVTGTRRAEQFF
TGTGCCAGTGCCATGCTGGTAACCGGGACTAGACGCGCCGAGCAGTTCTTC
>TRBJ2-1|TRBV27|NA|TRBD2
CASRGSGTSSYNEQFF
TGTGCCAGCAGGGGTAGCGGGACGAGCTCCTACAATGAGCAGTTCTTC
>TRBJ2-1|TRBV18|NA|TRBD2
CASSPVTGGTYNEQFF
TGTGCCAGCTCACCCGTGACGGGGGGGACCTACAATGAGCAGTTCTTC
>TRBJ1-5|TRBV19|NA|NA
CASSMSPYSNQPQHF
TGTGCCAGTAGTATGAGTCCCTATAGCAATCAGCCCCAGCATTTT
>TRBJ2-2|TRBV9|NA|NA
CASSVAQGPTGELFF
TGTGCCAGCAGCGTTGCTCAGGGGCCCACCGGGGAGCTGTTTTTT
>TRBJ1-2|TRBV5-4|NA|TRBD1
CASSSGQGSNYGYTF
TGTGCCAGCAGCTCTGGACAGGGATCTAACTATGGCTACACCTTC
>TRBJ1-1|TRBV19|NA|TRBD1
CASSIRPGQGAAEAFF
TGTGCCAGTAGTATCCGGCCGGGACAGGGGGCAGCTGAAGCTTTCTTT
>TRBJ2-1|TRBV29-1|NA|TRBD2
CSVVRTSGSHNEQFF
TGCAGCGTTGTCAGGACTAGCGGGAGTCACAATGAGCAGTTCTTC
>TRBJ2-7|TRBV28|NA|NA
CASSGSRYSYEQYF
TGTGCCAGCAGCGGGAGTCGGTATTCCTACGAGCAGTACTTC
>TRBJ2-5|TRBV18|NA|TRBD1
CASSQGTAGQETQYF
TGTGCCAGCTCACAAGGGACAGCCGGACAAGAGACCCAGTACTTC
>TRBJ2-7|TRBV11-2|NA|TRBD2
CASSFRLAGLYEQYF
TGTGCCAGCAGCTTCCGACTAGCGGGACTATACGAGCAGTACTTC
>TRBJ2-5|TRBV7-9|NA|TRBD1
CASSVQGAGETQYF
TGTGCCAGCAGCGTCCAGGGGGCTGGGGAGACCCAGTACTTC
>TRBJ2-1|TRBV25-1|NA|TRBD1
CASSTQSFGGTGEQFF
TGTGCCAGCAGTACCCAGTCCTTTGGTGGGACAGGTGAGCAGTTCTTC
>TRBJ2-1|TRBV9|NA|TRBD2
CASSVGSGGTFNEQFF
TGTGCCAGCAGCGTCGGTAGCGGGGGGACCTTTAATGAGCAGTTCTTC
>TRBJ2-7|TRBV5-4|NA|TRBD1
CASSRDRDDEQYF
TGTGCCAGCAGCCGGGACAGGGACGACGAGCAGTACTTC
>TRBJ1-2|TRBV30|few|NA
CAWSRSGGAISGNGYTF
TGTGCCTGGAGTCGAAGTGGCGGGGCGATTTCCGGGAATGGCTACACCTTC
>TRBJ2-7|TRBV19|NA|TRBD2
CASPWGGEYEQYF
TGTGCCAGTCCCTGGGGAGGGGAGTACGAGCAGTACTTC
>TRBJ2-7|TRBV5-4|NA|TRBD1
CASSLAGQGIYEQYF
TGTGCCAGCAGCTTGGCAGGACAGGGAATCTACGAGCAGTACTTC
>TRBJ2-1|TRBV5-4|NA|TRBD2
CASSWGGGSSYNEQFF
TGTGCCAGCAGCTGGGGCGGGGGGTCCTCCTACAATGAGCAGTTCTTC
>TRBJ2-3|TRBV7-9|NA|NA
CASSLVRQKSHTDTQYF
TGTGCCAGCAGCTTAGTTCGCCAGAAATCACACACAGATACGCAGTATTTT
>TRBJ2-5|TRBV5-1|NA|NA
CASSLLEGEETQYF
TGCGCCAGCAGCTTGTTAGAGGGGGAAGAGACCCAGTACTTC
>TRBJ2-5|TRBV5-1|NA|TRBD1
CASSRDRGETQYF
TGCGCCAGCAGTCGGGACAGGGGAGAGACCCAGTACTTC
>TRBJ1-5|TRBV5-1|NA|TRBD1
CASSRTGGGNQPQHF
TGCGCCAGCAGCAGGACAGGGGGAGGCAATCAGCCCCAGCATTTT
>TRBJ2-7|TRBV11-2|NA|NA
CASSFGQDREQYF
TGTGCCAGCAGCTTTGGGCAGGATCGGGAGCAGTACTTC
>TRBJ2-2|TRBV7-9|NA|TRBD1
CASSPSRGFTGELFF
TGTGCCAGCAGCCCAAGCAGGGGGTTCACCGGGGAGCTGTTTTTT